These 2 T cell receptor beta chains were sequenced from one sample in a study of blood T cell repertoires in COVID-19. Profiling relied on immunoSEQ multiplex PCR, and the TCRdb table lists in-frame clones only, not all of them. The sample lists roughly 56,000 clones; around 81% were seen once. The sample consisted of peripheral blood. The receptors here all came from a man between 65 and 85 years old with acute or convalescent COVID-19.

The CDR3 DNA reads TGTGCCAGCAGTCCGCTACCCGGAGCTACCGGGGAGCTGTTTTTT. This codes for CASSPLPGATGELFF. The chain has TRBV6-2 or TRBV6-3 and TRBJ2-2, with D unresolved. This CDR3 is 15 amino acids long. CDR1 is MNHEY, CDR2 SVGEGT, per germline. The ends were cut back, 5 bases at V and 5 bases at J, with 15 bases in the middle.

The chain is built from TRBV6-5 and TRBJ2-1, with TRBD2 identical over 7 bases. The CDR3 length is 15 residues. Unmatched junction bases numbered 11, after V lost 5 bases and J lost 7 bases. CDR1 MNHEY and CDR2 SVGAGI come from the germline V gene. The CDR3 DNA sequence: TGTGCCAGCAGTACGGGTCGGGACTACAGGAATGAGCAGTTCTTC. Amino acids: CASSTGRDYRNEQFF.